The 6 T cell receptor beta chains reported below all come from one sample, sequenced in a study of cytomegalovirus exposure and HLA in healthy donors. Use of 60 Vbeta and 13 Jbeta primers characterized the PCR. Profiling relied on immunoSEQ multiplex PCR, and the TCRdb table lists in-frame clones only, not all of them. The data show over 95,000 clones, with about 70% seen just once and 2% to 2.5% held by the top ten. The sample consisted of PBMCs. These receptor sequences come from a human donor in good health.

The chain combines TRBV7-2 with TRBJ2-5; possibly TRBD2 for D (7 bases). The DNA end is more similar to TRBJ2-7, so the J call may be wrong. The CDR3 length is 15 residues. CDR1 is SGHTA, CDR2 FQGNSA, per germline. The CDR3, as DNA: TGTGCCAGCAGCTTAGCGGGGGGGCCTCTCTACGAGCAGTACTTC. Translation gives CASSLAGGPLYEQYF.

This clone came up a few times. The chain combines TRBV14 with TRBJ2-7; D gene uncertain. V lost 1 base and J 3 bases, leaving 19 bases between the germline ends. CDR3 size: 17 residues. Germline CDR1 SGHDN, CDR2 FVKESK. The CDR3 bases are TGTGCCAGCAGCCAAGTTAATTACAGAACGCAAAACTACGAGCAGTACTTC. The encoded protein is CASSQVNYRTQNYEQYF.

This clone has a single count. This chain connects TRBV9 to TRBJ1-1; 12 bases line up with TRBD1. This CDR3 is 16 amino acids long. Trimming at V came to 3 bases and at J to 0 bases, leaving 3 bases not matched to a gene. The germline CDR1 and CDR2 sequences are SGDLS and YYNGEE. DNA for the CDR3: TGTGCCAGCAGCGCGGGACAGGGGGCGATGAACACTGAAGCTTTCTTT. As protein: CASSAGQGAMNTEAFF.

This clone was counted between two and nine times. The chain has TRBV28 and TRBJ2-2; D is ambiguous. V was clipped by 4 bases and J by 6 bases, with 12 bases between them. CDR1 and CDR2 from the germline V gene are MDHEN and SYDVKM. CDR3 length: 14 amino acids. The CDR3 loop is CASSYVLSAGELFF. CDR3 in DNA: TGTGCCAGCAGTTACGTTTTATCGGCCGGGGAGCTGTTTTTT.

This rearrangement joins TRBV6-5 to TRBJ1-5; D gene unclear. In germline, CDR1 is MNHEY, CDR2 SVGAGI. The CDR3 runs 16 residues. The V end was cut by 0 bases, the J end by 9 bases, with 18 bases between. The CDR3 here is CASSYSTSEPIWPQHF. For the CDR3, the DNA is TGTGCCAGCAGTTACTCGACTAGCGAACCTATCTGGCCCCAGCATTTT.

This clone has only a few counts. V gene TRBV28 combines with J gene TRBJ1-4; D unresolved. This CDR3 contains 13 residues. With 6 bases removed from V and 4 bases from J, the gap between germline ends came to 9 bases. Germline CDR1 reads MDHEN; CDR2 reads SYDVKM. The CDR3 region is CASSAGINEKLFF. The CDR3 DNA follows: TGTGCCAGCAGCGCGGGGATTAATGAAAAACTGTTTTTT.